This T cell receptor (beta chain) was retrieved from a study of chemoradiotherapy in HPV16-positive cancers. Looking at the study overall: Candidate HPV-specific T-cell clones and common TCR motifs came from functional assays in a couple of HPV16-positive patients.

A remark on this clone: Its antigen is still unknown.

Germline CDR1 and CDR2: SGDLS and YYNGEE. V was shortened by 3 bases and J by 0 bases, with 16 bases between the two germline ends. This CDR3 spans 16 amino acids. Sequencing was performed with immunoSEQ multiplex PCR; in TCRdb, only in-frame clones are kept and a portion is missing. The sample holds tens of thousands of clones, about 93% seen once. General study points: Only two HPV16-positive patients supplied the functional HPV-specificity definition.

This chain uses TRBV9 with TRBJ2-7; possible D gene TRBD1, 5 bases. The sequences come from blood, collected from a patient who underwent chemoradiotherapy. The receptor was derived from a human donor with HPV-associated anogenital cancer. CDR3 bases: TGTGCCAGCAGCGCCACCCGAGACAGTTTCTCCTACGAGCAGTACTTC. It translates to CASSATRDSFSYEQYF.